The clone carrying this TCR beta chain has just a few counts. V was cut by 2 bases and J by 10 bases, with 15 bases left in between. The CDR3 consists of 14 residues. CDR1 is SGHAT, CDR2 FQNNGV, per germline. These data are taken from a study of shared clonotypes between healthy human individuals. Scientists sequenced DNA from unsorted PBMC on ten immunoSEQ deep assay plates. The protocol was immunoSEQ multiplex PCR, while the TCRdb copy is restricted to in-frame clones and leaves out a portion. The repertoire holds about 450,000 clones, with more than 75% as singletons. The healthy adult donors were HIV-negative and reported no recent acute infections or vaccinations.

The TCR originated in a woman aged 40 to 49 in good health. Some clones in this sample may be carry-over from other donors' samples. The chain is built from TRBV11-2 and TRBJ2-1; weak D call: TRBD2 (6 bases). Sequencing was performed on PBMCs. The CDR3 region is CASSLYAGRGEQFF. CDR3 DNA sequence: TGTGCCAGCAGCTTATATGCGGGGCGCGGGGAGCAGTTCTTC.